The clone carrying this T cell receptor (beta chain) was seen at least ten times. The antigen is not known. TCRdb passed the 5' RACE reads through MiXCR, listing each CDR3 protein once. The data contain 150,000 to 200,000 distinct CDR3 sequences, roughly 20% of them singletons. These data belong to a study of CD8 T cells in ankylosing spondylitis. Study observations and caveats: In synovial fluid and blood from reactive arthritis, some motif variants were previously reported. In ankylosing spondylitis patients, matched synovial fluid reportedly showed significant enrichment of disease-linked clones.

The CDR3 length is 18 residues. Germline V CDR1 and CDR2: SEHNR, FQNEAQ (reference sequence). V gave up 1 base and J gave up 0 bases, with 16 bases separating them. Sequencing input: blood, either unsorted or a sorted T cell fraction (not recorded which). The gene calls are TRBV7-9 and TRBJ2-1; the D gene is possibly TRBD1 (6 bases). This sequence originates from a male donor aged 10-29 years with ankylosing spondylitis or in good health (not recorded which). This CDR3 is CASSLGGLALSSYNEQFF. The CDR3 DNA sequence: TGTGCCAGCAGCTTAGGGGGGCTAGCTTTGAGCTCCTACAATGAGCAGTTCTTC.